These 8 T cell receptor beta chains came from one sample sequenced in a study of blood T cell repertoires in COVID-19. This table comes from immunoSEQ multiplex PCR, and its TCRdb copy is limited to in-frame clones, with some not included. In the table there are tens of thousands of clones, 70% to 80% of which are singletons. Sequenced input: peripheral blood. These receptors originate from an older woman with acute or convalescent COVID-19.

The chain has TRBV18 and TRBJ1-2; no clear D gene. Germline-derived CDR1 and CDR2 are KGHSH and LQKENI. CDR3 length equals 12 residues. Between the trimmed V and J ends, which lost 4 bases and 2 bases, there was a span of 5 bases. CDR3: CASSRPNYGYTF. The CDR3 coding sequence is TGTGCCAGCTCACGTCCGAACTATGGCTACACCTTC.

The DNA of the CDR3 is TGTGCCAGCAGTTACCGACAGTATAATGAAAAACTGTTTTTT. Protein sequence: CASSYRQYNEKLFF. The rearrangement links TRBV6-5 to TRBJ1-4, with D possibly matching TRBD1 (5 bases). The germline V gene has CDR1 MNHEY and CDR2 SVGAGI. V lost 2 bases to trimming and J lost 4 bases, with 8 bases between them. The CDR3 has 14 amino acids.

The rearrangement uses TRBV12-3 or TRBV12-4 and TRBJ2-7; D is unresolved. The CDR3 loop spans 13 amino acids. The V end was cut by 3 bases, the J end by 0 bases, with 6 bases between. CDR3 sequence: CASSLRLSYEQYF. The CDR3 DNA follows: TGTGCCAGCAGTTTGCGTCTCTCCTACGAGCAGTACTTC.

V usage is TRBV10-1 and J usage is TRBJ2-1, with 7 nucleotides matching TRBD2. CDR1 is WNHNN, CDR2 SYGVQD, per germline (reference sequence). The CDR3 contains 16 residues. Trimming cost V 4 bases and J 2 bases; bases outside gene matches: 8. The CDR3, as DNA: TGCGCCAGCAGTGGACGACCGGGGGGAACCTACAATGAGCAGTTCTTC. This gives the protein CASSGRPGGTYNEQFF.

The chain uses TRBV28 and TRBJ1-5; 7 bases line up with TRBD1. From germline, CDR1 is MDHEN and CDR2 SYDVKM. The CDR3 covers 14 residues. The ends lost 6 bases at V and 6 bases at J; junction bases unmatched: 8. In DNA, the CDR3 is TGTGCCAGCAGCCAAGACAGGGAAGCTCAGCCCCAGCATTTT. Protein: CASSQDREAQPQHF. Based on the CDR3 plus reference TRBV28 and TRBJ1-5, the full variable domain is DVKVTQSSRYLVKRTGEKVFLECVQDMDHENMFWYRQDPGLGLRLIYFSYDVKMKEKGDIPEGYSVSREKKERFSLILESASTNQTSMYLCASSQDREAQPQHFGDGTRLSIL.

The V and J genes are TRBV2 and TRBJ1-1, with D perhaps matching TRBD1 (5 bases). The V end was cut by 6 bases, the J end by 7 bases, with 9 bases between. The CDR3 has 11 residues. Germline V gene data show CDR1 as SNHLY and CDR2 as FYNNEI. DNA for the CDR3: TGTGCCAGCAGCCAGGGCTTTGAAGCTTTCTTT. It specifies CASSQGFEAFF.

The rearrangement joins TRBV2 to TRBJ1-4, with D uncertain. With 6 bases removed from V and 6 bases from J, the gap between germline ends came to 8 bases. Per the germline V gene, CDR1 is SNHLY and CDR2 is FYNNEI. The CDR3 has 12 residues. The DNA of the CDR3 is TGTGCCAGCAGGGGCCGAGATGAAAAACTGTTTTTT. Amino acids: CASRGRDEKLFF.

In its sample, this clone was seen once. V and J are TRBV5-1 and TRBJ2-3; perhaps TRBD1 as D (5 bases). The V gene lost 7 bases and the J gene lost 6 bases, with 21 bases spanning the gap. The length of the CDR3 is 15 residues. CDR1 and CDR2 (germline): SGHRS, YFSETQ. In nucleotides, the CDR3 is TGCGCCAGCGCCAGGGTAGGCTCCACGGCGGATACGCAGTATTTT. Amino acid sequence: CASARVGSTADTQYF.